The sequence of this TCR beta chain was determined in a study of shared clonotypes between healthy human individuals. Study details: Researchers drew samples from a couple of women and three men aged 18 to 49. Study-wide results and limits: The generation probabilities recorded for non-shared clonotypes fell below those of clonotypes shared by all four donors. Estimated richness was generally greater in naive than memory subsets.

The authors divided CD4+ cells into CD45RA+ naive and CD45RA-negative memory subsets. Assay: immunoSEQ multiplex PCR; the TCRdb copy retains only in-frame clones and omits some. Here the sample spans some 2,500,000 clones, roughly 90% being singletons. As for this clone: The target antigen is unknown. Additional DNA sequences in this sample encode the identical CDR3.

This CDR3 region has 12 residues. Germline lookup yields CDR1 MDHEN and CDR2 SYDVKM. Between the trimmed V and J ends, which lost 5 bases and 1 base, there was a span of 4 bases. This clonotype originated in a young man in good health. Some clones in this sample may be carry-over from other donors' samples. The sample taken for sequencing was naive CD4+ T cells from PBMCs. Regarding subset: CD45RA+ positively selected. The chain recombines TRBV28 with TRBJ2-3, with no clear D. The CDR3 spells CASSLGTDTQYF. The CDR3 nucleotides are TGTGCCAGCAGTCTGGGCACAGATACGCAGTATTTT. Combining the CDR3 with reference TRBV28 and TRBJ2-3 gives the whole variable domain DVKVTQSSRYLVKRTGEKVFLECVQDMDHENMFWYRQDPGLGLRLIYFSYDVKMKEKGDIPEGYSVSREKKERFSLILESASTNQTSMYLCASSLGTDTQYFGPGTRLTVL.